The 2 T cell receptor beta chains in this list originate from one sample, sequenced in a study of T cell responses to AZD1222 COVID-19 vaccine. Generated by immunoSEQ multiplex PCR, the TCRdb table keeps only in-frame clones and is missing some. The table records 45,000 to 70,000 clones, around 87% of them present only once. Material: peripheral blood, obtained on day 0 of AZD1222 vaccination. These TCRs come from an adult in good health.

V and J are TRBV6-5 and TRBJ2-3; 10 bases agree with TRBD1. The V gene end was trimmed by 9 bases and the J gene end by 4 bases; junction bases not matched to a gene: 1. CDR1 and CDR2 (germline): MNHEY, SVGAGI. The CDR3 runs to 12 residues. For the CDR3, the DNA is TGTGCCAGTGGACAGGGGGCAGATACGCAGTATTTT. This gives the protein CASGQGADTQYF.

This chain connects TRBV12-2 to TRBJ1-5. TRBV12-2 is a pseudogene segment. CDR3 size: 16 residues. CDR3: CASRLAGGGGNQPQHF. The CDR3 DNA reads as TGTGCAAGTCGCTTAGCGGGAGGGGGAGGCAATCAGCCCCAGCATTTT.